This TCR beta chain emerged from a study of cytomegalovirus exposure and HLA in healthy donors. General study results and limits: Per a later analysis, 18,000 or so TCR beta sequences showed association with HLA alleles at 0.05 false discovery rate. In a later analysis, parvovirus B19, influenza, CMV and Epstein-Barr virus appeared linked to several top co-occurrence clusters.

Comment on this clone: Its target is not known.

Germline V CDR1 and CDR2: LGHNA, YSLEER. The CDR3 covers 14 residues. The PCR made use of 60 Vbeta and 13 Jbeta primers. TCRdb keeps only in-frame clones here, not all; method: immunoSEQ multiplex PCR. Of 150,000 to 200,000 clones in the sample, more than 75% are singletons; the top ten hold 13% to 15%. The rearrangement links TRBV4-3 to TRBJ2-5, with TRBD2 as a possible D gene (6 bases). The end of the DNA fits TRBJ2-7 better, so the J call may be wrong. The source is a woman in her 40s in good health and CMV-seronegative. Sequencing input: PBMCs. The CDR3 DNA is TGCGCCAGCAGCCAAGATTCGGGAGCCTACGAGCAGTACTTC. Translation gives CASSQDSGAYEQYF.